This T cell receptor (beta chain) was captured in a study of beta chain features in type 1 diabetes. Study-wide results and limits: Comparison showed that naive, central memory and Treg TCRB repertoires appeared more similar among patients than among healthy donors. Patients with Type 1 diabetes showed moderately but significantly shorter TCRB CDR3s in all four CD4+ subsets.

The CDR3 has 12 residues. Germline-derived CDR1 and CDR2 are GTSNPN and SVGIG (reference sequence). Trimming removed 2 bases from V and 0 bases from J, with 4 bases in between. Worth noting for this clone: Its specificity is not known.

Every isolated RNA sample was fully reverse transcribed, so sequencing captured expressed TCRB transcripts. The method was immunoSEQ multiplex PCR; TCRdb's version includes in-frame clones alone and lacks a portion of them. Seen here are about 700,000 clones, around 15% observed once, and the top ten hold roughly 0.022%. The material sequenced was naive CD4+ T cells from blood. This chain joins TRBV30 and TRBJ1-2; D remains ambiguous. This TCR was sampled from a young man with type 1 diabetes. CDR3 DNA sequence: TGTGCCTGGAGTCTAGCTAACTATGGCTACACCTTC. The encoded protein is CAWSLANYGYTF.